This T cell receptor (beta chain) came from a study of technical replicates of blood from several donors. CDR1 and CDR2 from the germline V gene are MNHNS and SASEGT. Trimming stripped 2 bases from V and 7 bases from J, with 9 bases between. The CDR3 has 13 amino acids. Produced via immunoSEQ multiplex PCR; TCRdb's table is partial and in-frame only. The table lists about 83,000 clones, 85% to 95% of them singletons. This receptor was identified in a human donor in good health. Sequenced input: T cells isolated from PBMCs. The rearrangement links TRBV6-1 to TRBJ1-3, with D perhaps matching TRBD1 (5 bases). The CDR3 DNA reads TGTGCCAGCAGTGAAATTGGGGGGAACACCATATATTTT. Its protein is CASSEIGGNTIYF.